The TCR beta chain under discussion was sequenced for a study of OX40 agonist ivuxolimab in advanced cancers. Background on the whole study: Ivuxolimab, which targeted the costimulatory receptor OX40 (CD134), was an agonistic, fully human IgG2 monoclonal antibody. Intravenous ivuxolimab was administered to patients every 2 weeks at six dose levels: 0.01, 0.1, 0.3, 1.5, 3 and 10 mg/kg. Of the approximately 50 patients in dose escalation, around 19 had hepatocellular carcinoma, some 15 had melanoma, 9 had renal cell carcinoma and 9 had head and neck cancer. The dose-escalation cohort was over 70% male with a mean age of approximately 60 years, ranging from about 20 to 85. Patients were allowed to have had prior anti-PD-1, anti-PD-L1 or anti-CTLA-4 therapy, and around 40% of the dose-escalation patients had previously received checkpoint inhibitors. Partial responses occurred in three dose-escalation patients: two with cutaneous melanoma and one with hepatocellular carcinoma. Peripheral TCRbeta sequencing aimed to test whether ivuxolimab altered TCR sequence diversity and caused clonal T-cell expansion. The paper describes the monotherapy dose-escalation part (N of about 55 patients) of the phase I trial of ivuxolimab.

The CDR3, cysteine through phenylalanine, is 17 amino acids long. Only the CDR3 portion is preserved as DNA: 51 bases, with reading frame beginning at the first base. V is pared back by 1 base and J by 3 bases, with 15 bases lying between the germline termini. Taken from the germline V gene, the CDR1 and CDR2 loops are SGHAT and FQNNGV. General findings and caveats noted by the study authors: At doses of 0.1 to 3.0 mg/kg, clonal expansion of both CD4+ and CD8+ blood T cells was observed from baseline to week 6. In partial responders in the 0.1-3.0 mg/kg groups, normalized peripheral clonal expansion was found to be among the lowest, especially among CD8+ T cells. Low levels of normalized T-cell clonal expansion were also seen in some patients who did not respond. The antigen specificity of the peripheral T cells that underwent clonal expansion was not determined. After ivuxolimab, expanded clones were on average more numerous among CD8+ T cells than among CD4+ T cells.

Genomic DNA was isolated from the sorted cells so that the TCRbeta CDR3 region could be sequenced. The immunoSEQ Assay was used to sequence the TCRbeta CDR3 regions. Drawn from immuneACCESS, this table holds only the in-frame rearrangements with V and J called that TCRdb kept. Clones are partly lost; checked studies trace under half to an unresolved V gene and leave the rest unexplained. Within this sample are about 40,000 clones, with 80% to 90% of them counted one time only. Of the sample, roughly 0.53% falls within the top ten clones. For this clone: It has no known antigen specificity. No base qualities exist here, and no much larger clone lies one base off it.

The trial excluded patients who had a history of autoimmune disease or who were on systemic immunosuppression. In every dose cohort, peripheral blood was drawn for TCR sequencing at baseline, cycle 4 day 1, and cycle 7 day 1. Samples came from an open-label, multicenter, first-in-human phase I dose-escalation trial of ivuxolimab. Adults with locally advanced or metastatic melanoma, renal cell, hepatocellular, or head and neck squamous cell carcinoma were enrolled in the trial. Before TCR sequencing, CD4+ T cells and CD8+ T cells were sorted from peripheral blood as separate populations. The V and J segments used are TRBV11-2 and TRBJ1-4, with the D gene not confidently named. The source was CD4+ or CD8+ T cells sorted from blood, collected in a trial of the OX40 agonist ivuxolimab. The receptor comes from an adult with an advanced solid tumor such as melanoma, head and neck, liver or kidney cancer. The DNA sequence is as follows: TGTGCCAGCAGCTTAGGGCGACCTCCCGCGGCTAATGAAAAACTGTTTTTT. The encoded protein is CASSLGRPPAANEKLFF.